Here is one T cell receptor beta chain with its context. Its specificity is unknown. The data are from a study of a mutant IDH1 vaccine in newly diagnosed glioma. Deletions cut 6 bases from V and 5 bases from J, with 7 bases between. Germline V gene lookup returns CDR1 SGHTA and CDR2 FQGNSA. The CDR3 totals 11 residues. Clones were read by immunoSEQ multiplex PCR, and TCRdb kept only the in-frame ones, dropping some. The sample carries around 65,000 clones, 75% to 90% recorded once. Indicated time point: week 11, during vaccination. The investigators gave 300 ug of mutant IDH1 20-mer peptide in each vaccine dose, together with topical imiquimod.

The sample was PBMCs, taken from a glioma patient whose treatment included an IDH1 peptide vaccine. The chain uses TRBV7-2 and TRBJ1-2; D remains unclear. The TCR comes from a man aged 45-60 years with glioma. Written as DNA, the CDR3 is TGTGCCAGCAGTAACTTATATGGCTACACCTTC. This gives the protein CASSNLYGYTF.